By its share, the clone carrying this TCR beta chain is medium-sized (0.01 to 0.1%). Its antigen remains unknown. V was pared by 3 bases and J by 2 bases, with 19 bases between. From germline, CDR1 is ENHRY and CDR2 SYGVKD. The CDR3 contains 17 residues. Only in-frame clones appear in the TCRdb table, and some are missing; sequencing was by immunoSEQ multiplex PCR. Of tens of thousands of clones in the sample, about 70% are singletons; the top ten hold around 16%. These data originate in a study of CD4 T cells in relation to SARS-CoV-2 and coronaviruses. The study, taken as a whole, reports: Compared with monoreactive clones, crossreactive clones showed significantly weaker SARS-CoV-2 expansion.

The unexposed donors gave CD4+ T cells in about 2010-2018, prior to COVID-19. The cells were cultured for 10 days before CD4+ T cells were isolated. The sequenced material came from CD4+ T cells from PBMCs, cultured in vitro. This receptor was taken from a human donor in good health. The V call is TRBV10-3, the J call TRBJ1-2; D is uncertain. As DNA, the CDR3 is TGTGCCATCAGTGACTTCCATTTGTACGTACCCAACTATGGCTACACCTTC. It codes for CAISDFHLYVPNYGYTF.